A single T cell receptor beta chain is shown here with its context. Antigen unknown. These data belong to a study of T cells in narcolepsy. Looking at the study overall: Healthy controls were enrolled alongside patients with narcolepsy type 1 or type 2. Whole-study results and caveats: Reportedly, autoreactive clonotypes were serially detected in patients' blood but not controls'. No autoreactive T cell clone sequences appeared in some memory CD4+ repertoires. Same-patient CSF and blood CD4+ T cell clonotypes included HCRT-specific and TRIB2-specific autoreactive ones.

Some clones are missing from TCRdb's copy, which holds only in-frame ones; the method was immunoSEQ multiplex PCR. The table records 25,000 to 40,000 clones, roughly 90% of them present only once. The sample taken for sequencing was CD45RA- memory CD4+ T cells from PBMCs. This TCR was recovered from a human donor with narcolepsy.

The CDR3 coding sequence is TGTGCCAGCAGTGTAGGCTCCCAAAGTAATGAGCAGTTCTTC. Translation gives CASSVGSQSNEQFF. This sequence joins TRBV6-4 and TRBJ2-1; unclear D gene. V was cut by 4 bases and J by 7 bases, with 14 bases left in between. This CDR3 has 14 residues. The germline CDR1 and CDR2 sequences are MRHNA and SNTAGT.